The 22 T cell receptor beta chains below come from one sample, sequenced in a study of cytomegalovirus exposure and HLA in healthy donors. PCR employed 60 Vbeta and 13 Jbeta primers. Some clones are missing from TCRdb's copy, which holds only in-frame ones; the method was immunoSEQ multiplex PCR. Of 200,000 to 300,000 clones listed, 84% were seen once; the top ten hold approximately 2%. The sequencing sample was made of PBMCs. All receptors come from a woman aged 40 to 50 in good health and CMV-seropositive.

This chain uses TRBV7-2 with TRBJ2-3; 11 bases match TRBD2. The CDR3 totals 16 residues. CDR1 is SGHTA, CDR2 FQGNSA, per germline. V was pared by 0 bases and J by 3 bases, with 2 bases of the junction left unmatched. CDR3 sequence: CASSLAVAGGTDTQYF. CDR3 DNA: TGTGCCAGCAGCTTAGCGGTAGCGGGAGGGACAGATACGCAGTATTTT.

The chain links TRBV28 to TRBJ1-3, with D uncertain. CDR3 size: 14 residues. V was shortened by 7 bases and J by 7 bases, with 17 bases between the two germline ends. Germline-derived CDR1 and CDR2 are MDHEN and SYDVKM. The CDR3 region has the DNA TGTGCCAGCACCCCTGTCACTTTTGCGAACACCATATATTTT. Amino acid sequence: CASTPVTFANTIYF. Using reference TRBV28 and TRBJ1-3 for the parts outside the CDR3, the full variable domain is DVKVTQSSRYLVKRTGEKVFLECVQDMDHENMFWYRQDPGLGLRLIYFSYDVKMKEKGDIPEGYSVSREKKERFSLILESASTNQTSMYLCASTPVTFANTIYFGEGSWLTVV.

This chain uses TRBV6-1 with TRBJ2-5, with 7 bases matching TRBD1. With V trimmed by 6 bases and J by 4 bases, 11 bases remained unmatched. Per germline, CDR1 MNHNS and CDR2 SASEGT. The CDR3 loop spans 15 amino acids. CDR3 loop: CASSLDRMDGETQYF. DNA for the CDR3: TGTGCCAGCAGCCTGGACAGGATGGATGGAGAGACCCAGTACTTC.

V usage is TRBV7-6 and J usage is TRBJ2-5; 7 bases are shared with TRBD2. The junction had 7 bases not matched to a gene; V was cut back by 1 base and J by 5 bases. CDR3 length: 15 residues. CDR1 is SGHVS and CDR2 is FNYEAQ in the germline V gene. The CDR3: CASSLDEGGQETQYF. In DNA form, the CDR3 reads TGTGCCAGCAGCTTAGATGAGGGAGGGCAGGAGACCCAGTACTTC. The entire variable domain, with the rest obtained from reference TRBV7-6 and TRBJ2-5, is as follows: GAGVSQSPRYKVTKRGQDVALRCDPISGHVSLYWYRQALGQGPEFLTYFNYEAQQDKSGLPNDRFSAERPEGSISTLTIQRTEQRDSAMYRCASSLDEGGQETQYFGPGTRLLVL.

The J gene is TRBJ2-4, the V gene TRBV5-6; TRBD1 is a possible D gene (6 bases). The CDR3 loop spans 16 amino acids. CDR1 is SGHDT and CDR2 is YYEEEE in the germline V gene. V was pared by 4 bases and J by 1 base, with 15 bases between. In nucleotides, the CDR3 is TGTGCCAGCAGCACAGGTACAGGGATGGCCAAAAACATTCAGTACTTC. It is translated as CASSTGTGMAKNIQYF.

In the case of this clone: Mismatch with germline at one junction end may stem from a read error. J is TRBJ2-5 and V is TRBV7-7; 12 positions match TRBD2. This CDR3 has 15 amino acids. The germline V gene encodes CDR1 SSHAT and CDR2 FNYEAQ (reference sequence). The CDR3 protein is CASSSGLAGQETQYF. In DNA, the CDR3 is TGTGCTAGCAGCTCGGGACTAGCGGGCCAAGAGACCCAGTACTTC.

The rearrangement links TRBV9 to TRBJ2-6, with D unresolved. This CDR3 has 14 amino acids. Germline CDR1 is SGDLS and CDR2 is YYNGEE. The V end lost 1 base, the J end lost 4 bases, and 6 bases lay between the germline ends. CDR3 sequence (DNA): TGTGCCAGCAGCGTACTTTCCGGGGCCAACGTCCTGACTTTC. Protein: CASSVLSGANVLTF.

This clone appeared a single time. This chain joins TRBV5-1 and TRBJ2-2, with D tentatively TRBD1 (5 bases). This CDR3 comprises 16 residues. Germline CDR1 reads SGHRS; CDR2 reads YFSETQ. Trimming removed 1 base from V and 0 bases from J, with 10 bases in between. CDR3 sequence (DNA): TGCGCCAGCAGCTTGTCAGGGTCAACGAACACCGGGGAGCTGTTTTTT. Its protein is CASSLSGSTNTGELFF.

V is TRBV7-2 and J is TRBJ2-1; no reliable D call. The CDR3 totals 15 residues. Germline lookup yields CDR1 SGHTA and CDR2 FQGNSA. The V and J ends lost 3 bases and 8 bases respectively, with 17 bases between them. The CDR3 region is CASSFQESRDHEQFF. The CDR3 DNA sequence: TGTGCCAGCAGCTTTCAGGAAAGCCGAGATCATGAGCAGTTCTTC.

V gene TRBV5-4 combines with J gene TRBJ2-3, with 10 positions matching TRBD2. The CDR3 consists of 16 residues. Trimming took 4 bases from V and 4 from J; bases not matched to a gene: 9. Germline CDR1 SGHNT, CDR2 YYREEE (reference sequence). The CDR3 nucleotides are TGTGCCAGCAGCGGACCGGGACTAGCGAACGCAGATACGCAGTATTTT. It is translated as CASSGPGLANADTQYF. Together with reference TRBV5-4 and TRBJ2-3, the CDR3 gives the full variable domain: ETGVTQSPTHLIKTRGQQVTLRCSSQSGHNTVSWYQQALGQGPQFIFQYYREEENGRGNFPPRFSGLQFPNYSSELNVNALELDDSALYLCASSGPGLANADTQYFGPGTRLTVL.

The chain links TRBV6-5 to TRBJ2-4; TRBD2 matches at 8 bases. This CDR3 has 11 residues. Losses at the gene ends were 7 bases for V and 9 bases for J; bases not matched to a gene: 2. The germline CDR1 and CDR2 sequences are MNHEY and SVGAGI. The CDR3 here is CASTRGGIQYF. CDR3 coding DNA: TGTGCCAGCACTCGGGGGGGCATTCAGTACTTC.

This chain joins TRBV27 and TRBJ1-5; a weak D match, TRBD1 (6 bases). CDR1 and CDR2 from the germline V gene are MNHEY and SMNVEV (reference sequence). The CDR3 extends over 15 amino acids. The V end was cut by 5 bases, the J end by 6 bases, with 17 bases between. CDR3 nucleotide sequence: TGTGCCAGCAGTCGAACCGGGACATGGGGTCAGCCCCAGCATTTT. It yields the protein CASSRTGTWGQPQHF.

The J gene is TRBJ2-7, the V gene TRBV6-5; 7 bases agree with TRBD2. The germline CDR1 and CDR2 sequences are MNHEY and SVGAGI. The CDR3 totals 14 residues. V gave up 4 bases and J gave up 5 bases; unmatched junction bases: 8. The CDR3 DNA sequence: TGTGCCAGCAGTTCGAGGGGTCGGGGGGACGAGCAGTACTTC. Its protein is CASSSRGRGDEQYF.

This sequence joins TRBV7-9 and TRBJ2-1; TRBD2 matches at 8 bases. Germline CDR1 SEHNR, CDR2 FQNEAQ (reference sequence). The junction had 8 bases not matched to a gene; V was cut back by 5 bases and J by 5 bases. CDR3 length: 15 amino acids. The CDR3 spells CASSRIAGRHNEQFF. For the CDR3, the DNA is TGTGCCAGCAGCCGAATAGCGGGAAGACACAATGAGCAGTTCTTC. Full variable domain (rest looked up from reference TRBV7-9 and TRBJ2-1): DTGVSQNPRHKITKRGQNVTFRCDPISEHNRLYWYRQTLGQGPEFLTYFQNEAQLEKSRLLSDRFSAERPKGSFSTLEIQRTEQGDSAMYLCASSRIAGRHNEQFFGPGTRLTVL.

This clone was recorded only once. The chain joins TRBV19 to TRBJ2-2; possible D gene TRBD1, 6 bases. From germline, CDR1 is LNHDA and CDR2 SQIVND (reference sequence). The V and J ends lost 6 bases and 4 bases respectively, with 9 bases between them. The length of the CDR3 is 13 residues. The DNA for the CDR3 is TGTGCCAGTAGCAACAGGGTCACCGGGGAGCTGTTTTTT. Protein sequence: CASSNRVTGELFF.

The chain is built from TRBV11-3 and TRBJ1-3; 7 bases fit TRBD1. CDR1 and CDR2 (germline): SGHNT, YENEEA. V shed 7 bases, J shed 4 bases, and the junction held 7 bases outside the gene matches. This CDR3 region has 14 residues. CDR3 nucleotides: TGTGCCAGCACGAAGTGGGACAGCGGAAACACCATATATTTT. Translated, it gives CASTKWDSGNTIYF.

The rearrangement uses TRBV18 and TRBJ2-5; the match to TRBD1 covers 7 bases. The CDR3 is 14 residues long. Germline V gene data show CDR1 as KGHSH and CDR2 as LQKENI. V was pared by 1 base and J by 3 bases, with 2 bases of the junction left unmatched. This CDR3 reads CASSPRTGEETQYF. The CDR3 region has the DNA TGTGCCAGCTCACCACGGACAGGCGAAGAGACCCAGTACTTC. The full variable domain, in which reference TRBV18 and TRBJ2-5 provide the parts outside the CDR3, is NAGVMQNPRHLVRRRGQEARLRCSPMKGHSHVYWYRQLPEEGLKFMVYLQKENIIDESGMPKERFSAEFPKEGPSILRIQQVVRGDSAAYFCASSPRTGEETQYFGPGTRLLVL.

V is TRBV4-2 and J is TRBJ1-5, with D uncertain. Between the trimmed V and J ends, which lost 0 bases and 4 bases, there was a span of 13 bases. CDR3 size: 16 residues. CDR1 and CDR2 (germline): LGHNA, YNFKEQ. In nucleotides, the CDR3 is TGTGCCAGCAGCCAAGAGGAGGGATTTACAAATCAGCCCCAGCATTTT. Protein sequence: CASSQEEGFTNQPQHF.

A single count supports this clone. This chain links TRBV4-3 with TRBJ2-5, with 8 bases that match TRBD2. V dropped 4 bases and J dropped 4; count of bases not matched to a gene: 11. In germline, CDR1 is LGHNA, CDR2 YSLEER. The CDR3 consists of 16 residues. The CDR3 DNA sequence: TGCGCCAGCAGCCGGGACTCGGGAGGGGTGTCAGAGACCCAGTACTTC. It codes for CASSRDSGGVSETQYF.

This chain uses TRBV9 with TRBJ2-3, with TRBD2 matching over 7 bases. The CDR3 has 13 residues. Looked up from germline, CDR1 is SGDLS and CDR2 is YYNGEE. After removal of 7 bases from V and 4 bases from J, the junction contained 6 bases not matched to a gene. The CDR3 loop is CASAGAWADTQYF. The CDR3 DNA sequence: TGTGCCAGCGCGGGAGCGTGGGCAGATACGCAGTATTTT.

This chain links TRBV15 with TRBJ2-3; 9 nucleotides match TRBD2. The V gene end was trimmed by 3 bases and the J gene end by 3 bases; junction bases not matched to a gene: 7. CDR3 length: 16 amino acids. Germline lookup yields CDR1 LNHNV and CDR2 YYDKDF (reference sequence). The CDR3 reads CATSRRGTSLTDTQYF. The CDR3 DNA reads TGTGCCACCAGCAGGCGAGGGACTAGCCTAACAGATACGCAGTATTTT.

The chain has TRBV15 and TRBJ2-3; TRBD2 agrees at 13 bases. CDR1 LNHNV and CDR2 YYDKDF come from the germline V gene (reference sequence). The CDR3 has 19 amino acids. With V trimmed by 0 bases and J by 4 bases, 10 bases remained unmatched. The CDR3 nucleotides read TGTGCCACCAGCAGAGACCCCTTGACTAGCGGGAGGAACCCAGATACGCAGTATTTT. It specifies CATSRDPLTSGRNPDTQYF.